This TCR beta chain was identified in a study of blood T cell repertoires in COVID-19. TCRdb's copy holds only in-frame clones and misses some; the assay was immunoSEQ multiplex PCR. The table shows about 120,000 clones, with 55% to 75% occurring only once. This clone is a singleton in its sample. The receptor was isolated from a human donor with acute or convalescent COVID-19. The donor label of this sample is uncertain. The sample was peripheral blood.

The CDR3, as DNA: TGTGCCAGCAGCCCCCGGGACAAGCTCTACAATGAGCAGTTCTTC. As protein: CASSPRDKLYNEQFF. The chain couples TRBV7-8 to TRBJ2-1; the D gene is possibly TRBD1 (6 bases). Per germline, CDR1 SGHVS and CDR2 FQNEAQ. This CDR3 contains 15 residues. V was pared by 5 bases and J by 3 bases, with 14 bases between.